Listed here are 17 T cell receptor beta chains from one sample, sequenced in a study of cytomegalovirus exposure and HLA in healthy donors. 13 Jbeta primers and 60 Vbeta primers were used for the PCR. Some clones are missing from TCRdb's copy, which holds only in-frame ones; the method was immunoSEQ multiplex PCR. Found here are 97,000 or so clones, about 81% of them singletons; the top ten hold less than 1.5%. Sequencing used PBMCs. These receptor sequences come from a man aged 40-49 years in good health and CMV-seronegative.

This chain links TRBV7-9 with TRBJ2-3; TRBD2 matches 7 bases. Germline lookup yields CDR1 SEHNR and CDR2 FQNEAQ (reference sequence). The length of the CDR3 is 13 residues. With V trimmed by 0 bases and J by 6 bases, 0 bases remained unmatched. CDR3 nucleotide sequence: TGTGCCAGCAGCTTAGCGGGGGGGGATACGCAGTATTTT. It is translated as CASSLAGGDTQYF.

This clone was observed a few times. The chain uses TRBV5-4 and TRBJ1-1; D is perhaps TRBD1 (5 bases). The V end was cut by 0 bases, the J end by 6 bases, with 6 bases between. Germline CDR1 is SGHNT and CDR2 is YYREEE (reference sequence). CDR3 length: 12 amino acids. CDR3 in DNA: TGTGCCAGCAGCTTGGAAGGGGCTGAAGCTTTCTTT. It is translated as CASSLEGAEAFF.

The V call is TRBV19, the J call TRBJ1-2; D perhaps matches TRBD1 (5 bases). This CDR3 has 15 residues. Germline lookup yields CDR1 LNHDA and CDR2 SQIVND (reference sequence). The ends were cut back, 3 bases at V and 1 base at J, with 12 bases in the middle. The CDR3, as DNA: TGTGCCAGTAGTATTTCTACAGGCGGTAACTATGGCTACACCTTC. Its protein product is CASSISTGGNYGYTF.

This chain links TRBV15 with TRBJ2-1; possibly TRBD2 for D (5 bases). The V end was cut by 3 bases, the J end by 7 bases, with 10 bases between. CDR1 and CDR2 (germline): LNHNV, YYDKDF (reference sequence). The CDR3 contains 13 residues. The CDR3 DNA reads TGTGCCACCAGCAGGCGGGCGGAGAATGAGCAGTTCTTC. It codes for CATSRRAENEQFF.

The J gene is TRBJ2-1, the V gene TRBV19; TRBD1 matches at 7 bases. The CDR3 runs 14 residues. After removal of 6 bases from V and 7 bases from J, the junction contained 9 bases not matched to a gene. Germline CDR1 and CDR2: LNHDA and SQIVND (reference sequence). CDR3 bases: TGTGCCAGTAGACCGGGACAGCCACGGAATGAGCAGTTCTTC. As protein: CASRPGQPRNEQFF.

DNA of the CDR3: TGTGCCAGTAGTATAGATCACCAGGGAGGATCCTATAATTCACCCCTCCACTTT. Translating it yields CASSIDHQGGSYNSPLHF. The rearrangement links TRBV19 to TRBJ1-6, with a possible D match to TRBD1 (5 bases). The V and J ends lost 0 bases and 1 base respectively, with 13 bases between them. The CDR3 spans 18 residues. Germline loops: CDR1 LNHDA, CDR2 SQIVND (reference sequence).

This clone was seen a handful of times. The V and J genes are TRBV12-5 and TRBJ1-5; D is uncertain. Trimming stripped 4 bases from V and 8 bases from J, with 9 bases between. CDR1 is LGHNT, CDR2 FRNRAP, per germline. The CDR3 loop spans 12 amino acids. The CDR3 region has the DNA TGTGCTAGTGGTTCCGAGAAAGAGCCCCAGCATTTT. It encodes CASGSEKEPQHF.

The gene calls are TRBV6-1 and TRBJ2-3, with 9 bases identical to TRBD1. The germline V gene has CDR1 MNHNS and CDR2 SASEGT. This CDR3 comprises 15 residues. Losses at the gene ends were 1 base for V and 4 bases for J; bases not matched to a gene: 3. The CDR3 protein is CASSEGDREADTQYF. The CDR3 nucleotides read TGTGCCAGCAGTGAAGGGGACAGGGAGGCAGATACGCAGTATTTT.

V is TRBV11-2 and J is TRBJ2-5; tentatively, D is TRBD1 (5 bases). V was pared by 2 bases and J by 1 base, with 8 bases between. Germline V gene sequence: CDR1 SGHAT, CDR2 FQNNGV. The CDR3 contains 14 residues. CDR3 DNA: TGTGCCAGCAGCTTACGTCAGGGCCAAGAGACCCAGTACTTC. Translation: CASSLRQGQETQYF.

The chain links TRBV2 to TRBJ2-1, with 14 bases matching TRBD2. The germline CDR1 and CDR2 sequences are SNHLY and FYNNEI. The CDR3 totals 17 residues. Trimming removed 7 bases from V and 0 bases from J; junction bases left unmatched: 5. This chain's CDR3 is CASMRTSGGSSYNEQFF. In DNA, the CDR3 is TGTGCCAGCATGAGGACTAGCGGGGGGAGCTCCTACAATGAGCAGTTCTTC. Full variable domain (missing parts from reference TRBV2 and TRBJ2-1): EPEVTQTPSHQVTQMGQEVILRCVPISNHLYFYWYRQILGQKVEFLVSFYNNEISEKSEIFDDQFSVERPDGSNFTLKIRSTKLEDSAMYFCASMRTSGGSSYNEQFFGPGTRLTVL.

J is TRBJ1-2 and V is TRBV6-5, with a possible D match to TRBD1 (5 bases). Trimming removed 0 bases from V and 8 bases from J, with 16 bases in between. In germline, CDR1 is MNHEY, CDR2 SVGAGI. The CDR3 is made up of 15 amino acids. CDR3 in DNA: TGTGCCAGCAGTTACTCGAACGGCCGGGAGGGGGGCTACACCTTC. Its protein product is CASSYSNGREGGYTF.

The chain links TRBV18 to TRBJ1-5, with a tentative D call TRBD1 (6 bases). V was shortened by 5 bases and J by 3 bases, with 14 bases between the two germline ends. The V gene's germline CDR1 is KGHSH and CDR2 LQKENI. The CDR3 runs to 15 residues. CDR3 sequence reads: CASSEGQQINQPQHF. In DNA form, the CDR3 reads TGTGCCAGCTCAGAAGGACAGCAGATCAATCAGCCCCAGCATTTT.

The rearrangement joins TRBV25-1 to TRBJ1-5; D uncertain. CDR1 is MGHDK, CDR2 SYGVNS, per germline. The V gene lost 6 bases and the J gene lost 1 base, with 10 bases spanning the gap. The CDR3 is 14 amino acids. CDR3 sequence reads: CASSGVGSNQPQHF. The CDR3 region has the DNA TGTGCCAGCAGCGGGGTCGGGAGCAATCAGCCCCAGCATTTT. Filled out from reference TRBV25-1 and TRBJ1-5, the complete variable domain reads EADIYQTPRYLVIGTGKKITLECSQTMGHDKMYWYQQDPGMELHLIHYSYGVNSTEKGDLSSESTVSRIRTEHFPLTLESARPSHTSQYLCASSGVGSNQPQHFGDGTRLSIL.

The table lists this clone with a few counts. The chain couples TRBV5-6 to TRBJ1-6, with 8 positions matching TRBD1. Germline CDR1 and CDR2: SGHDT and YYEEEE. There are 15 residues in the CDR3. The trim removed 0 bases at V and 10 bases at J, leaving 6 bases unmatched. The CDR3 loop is CASSLGPRGQSPLHF. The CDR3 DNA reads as TGTGCCAGCAGCTTGGGTCCCAGGGGGCAATCACCCCTCCACTTT.

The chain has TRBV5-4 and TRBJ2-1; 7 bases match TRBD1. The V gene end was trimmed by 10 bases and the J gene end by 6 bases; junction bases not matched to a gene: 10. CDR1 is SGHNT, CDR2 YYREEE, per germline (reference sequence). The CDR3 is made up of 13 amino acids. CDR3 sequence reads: CACNDRASNEQFF. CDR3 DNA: TGTGCCTGTAACGACAGGGCGAGCAATGAGCAGTTCTTC.

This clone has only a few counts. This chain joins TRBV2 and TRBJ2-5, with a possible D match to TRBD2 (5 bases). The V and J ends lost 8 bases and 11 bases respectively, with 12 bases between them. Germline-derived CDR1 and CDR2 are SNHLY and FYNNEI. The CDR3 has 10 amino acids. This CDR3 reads CASRGGEQYF. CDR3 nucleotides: TGTGCCAGCCGTGGAGGAGAGCAGTACTTC. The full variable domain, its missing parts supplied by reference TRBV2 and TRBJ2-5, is EPEVTQTPSHQVTQMGQEVILRCVPISNHLYFYWYRQILGQKVEFLVSFYNNEISEKSEIFDDQFSVERPDGSNFTLKIRSTKLEDSAMYFCASRGGEQYFGPGTRLLVL.

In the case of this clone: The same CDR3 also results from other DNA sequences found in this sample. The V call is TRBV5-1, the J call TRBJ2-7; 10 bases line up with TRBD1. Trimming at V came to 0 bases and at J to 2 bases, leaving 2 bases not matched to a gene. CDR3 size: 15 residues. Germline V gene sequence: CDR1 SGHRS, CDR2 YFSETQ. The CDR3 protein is CASSLGGTGAYEQYF. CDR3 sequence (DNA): TGCGCCAGCAGCTTGGGAGGGACAGGGGCCTACGAGCAGTACTTC.